What follows are 6 T cell receptor beta chains derived from one specimen sequenced in a study of Graves' ophthalmopathy and Graves' hyperthyroidism. The authors amplified TCR beta CDR3 regions from RNA transcripts. RT-PCR was first run with HTBI primers, then multiplex PCR in a second round. Via MiXCR, TCRdb re-called the multiplex PCR reads, giving one row per CDR3 protein. The table has 500,000 to 700,000 distinct CDR3 sequences, under 45% seen once; the top ten hold about 4%. The specimen was peripheral blood or thyroid tissue (not recorded which). These receptors were obtained from an adult man with Graves' hyperthyroidism.

DNA of the CDR3: TGTGCCAGCAGAGACCCGGGCCGAGCGGGAGGGAGCTCGGATGAGCAGTTCTTC. Translating it yields CASRDPGRAGGSSDEQFF. The chain links TRBV2 to TRBJ2-7; 10 bases map to TRBD2. The tail of the sequence fits TRBJ2-1 better, so the J call may be wrong. CDR3 length: 18 residues. The V gene's germline CDR1 is SNHLY and CDR2 FYNNEI.

The chain joins TRBV29-1 to TRBJ2-5, with D possibly TRBD2 on 5 matching bases. Trimming removed 2 bases at V and 5 bases at J, with 6 bases between. Germline assignment: CDR1 SQVTM and CDR2 ANQGSEA. The CDR3 sequence is 11 residues long. CDR3 in DNA: TGCAGCGTTGAAACGGGGGAGACCCAGTACTTC. It is translated as CSVETGETQYF.

Concerning this clonotype itself: This sequence may be a read error, since a much larger clone differs from it by one base. The chain is built from TRBV5-5 and TRBJ1-5; D unclear. Germline loops: CDR1 SGHKS, CDR2 YYEKEE (reference sequence). The CDR3 has 15 residues. V was cut by 0 bases and J by 2 bases, with 9 bases left in between. The CDR3: CASSLVELGNQPQHF. In nucleotides, the CDR3 is TGTGCCAGCAGCTTGGTGGAGCTGGGCAATCAGCCCCAGCATTTT.

J is TRBJ2-6 and V is TRBV7-6; either TRBD1 or TRBD2 may supply D (5 bases each). Trimming removed 5 bases at V and 6 bases at J, with 23 bases between. Germline CDR1 reads SGHVS; CDR2 reads FNYEAQ. This CDR3 comprises 18 residues. The CDR3 here is CASSPGTGKGFVANVLTF. Here the CDR3 DNA reads TGTGCCAGCAGCCCCGGGACGGGCAAAGGCTTTGTGGCCAACGTCCTGACTTTC.

Notes on this clonotype: This may come from a read error, since a much larger clone is one base off. In DNA form, the CDR3 reads TGTGCCAGCAGAGAAGGACTAGCGGCTAGAGAGCAGTTCTTC. This sequence encodes CASREGLAAREQFF. The rearrangement uses TRBV10-3 and TRBJ2-7; 10 nucleotides agree with TRBD2. Matching the DNA end better, TRBJ2-1 makes the J call doubtful. The CDR3 has 14 amino acids. The germline CDR1 and CDR2 sequences are ENHRY and SYGVKD.

The J gene is TRBJ1-1, the V gene TRBV29-1; TRBD1 aligns across 9 bases. V lost 4 bases and J lost 5; bases outside the gene matches: 2. Per the germline V gene, CDR1 is SQVTM and CDR2 is ANQGSEA. The CDR3 totals 12 residues. The CDR3, as DNA: TGCAGCGTTGGGACAGGGGTTACTGAAGCTTTCTTT. Protein: CSVGTGVTEAFF.